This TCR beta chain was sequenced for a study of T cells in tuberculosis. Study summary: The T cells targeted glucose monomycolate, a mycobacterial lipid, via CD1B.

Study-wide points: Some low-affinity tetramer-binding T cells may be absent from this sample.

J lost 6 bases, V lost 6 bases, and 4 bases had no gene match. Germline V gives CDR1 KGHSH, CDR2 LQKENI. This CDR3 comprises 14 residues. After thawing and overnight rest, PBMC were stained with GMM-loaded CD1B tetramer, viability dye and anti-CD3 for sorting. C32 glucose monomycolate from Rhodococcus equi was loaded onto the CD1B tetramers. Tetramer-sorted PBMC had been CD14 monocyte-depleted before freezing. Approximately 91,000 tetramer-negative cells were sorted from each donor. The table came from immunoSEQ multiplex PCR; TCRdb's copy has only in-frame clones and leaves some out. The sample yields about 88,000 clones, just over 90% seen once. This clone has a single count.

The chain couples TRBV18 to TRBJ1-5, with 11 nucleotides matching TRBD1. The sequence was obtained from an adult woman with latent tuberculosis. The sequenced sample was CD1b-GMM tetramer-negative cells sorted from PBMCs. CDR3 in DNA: TGTGCCAGCTCCCTCGGACAGGGGGCTCAGCCCCAGCATTTT. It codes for CASSLGQGAQPQHF. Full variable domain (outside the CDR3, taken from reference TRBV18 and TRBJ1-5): NAGVMQNPRHLVRRRGQEARLRCSPMKGHSHVYWYRQLPEEGLKFMVYLQKENIIDESGMPKERFSAEFPKEGPSILRIQQVVRGDSAAYFCASSLGQGAQPQHFGDGTRLSIL.